This T cell receptor beta chain was profiled in a study of radiation and T cells in renal cell carcinoma. Time point noted: blood 2 weeks post-SBRT. Treatment here: 15 Gy SBRT to primary tumor, nephrectomy 4 weeks later. Assay: immunoSEQ multiplex PCR; the TCRdb copy retains only in-frame clones and omits some. The table has 100,000 to 150,000 clones, 85% to 90% seen once. Germline V gives CDR1 LNHDA, CDR2 SQIVND (reference sequence). The V and J ends lost 6 bases and 3 bases respectively, with 17 bases between them. CDR3 size: 16 residues. The material was blood, obtained from a patient whose treatment included radiotherapy and nephrectomy. The chain recombines TRBV19 with TRBJ2-2, with D possibly being TRBD2 (7 bases). The receptor was isolated from an older woman with renal cell carcinoma. This chain's CDR3 is CASRGPGGADTGELFF. CDR3 in DNA: TGTGCCAGTAGGGGCCCGGGGGGCGCGGACACCGGGGAGCTGTTTTTT.